This T cell receptor (beta chain) was retrieved from a study of CD8 T cells in Susac syndrome. The CDR3 is made up of 13 amino acids. Per germline, CDR1 DFQATT and CDR2 SNEGSKA (reference sequence). The V and J ends lost 5 bases and 2 bases respectively, with 11 bases between them. Random hexamers were used to reverse transcribe an amount of about 0.45 to 1 ug RNA. MiXCR, applied by TCRdb to the immunoSEQ multiplex PCR reads, yields one record per CDR3 protein. The data hold roughly 200,000 distinct CDR3 sequences, with about 94% observed a single time. The TCR sequence derives from a human donor with multiple sclerosis. This rearrangement joins TRBV20-1 to TRBJ2-3; D unclear. The sequencing sample was made of CD4+ T cells from PBMCs. This CDR3 is CSAPPGSTDTQYF. The CDR3 DNA is TGCAGTGCTCCCCCCGGCTCCACAGATACGCAGTATTTT.